This TCR beta chain appears in the sequencing data of a study of vaccination and CD4 T cells after COVID-19. Looking at the study overall: Investigators took post-vaccine samples a median approximately 72 days after dose two, within a range of 14 to 241.

As to treatment: roughly 10-day PBMC culture with coronavirus spike peptide pools or control peptides (ViraFEST assay). Positivity by PCR occurred from March to December 2020, a period that predated US Alpha, Beta and Delta variants. When 10 days of culture had elapsed, CD4+ T cells were isolated by negative selection. Notes on this clonotype: The antigen is not known.

The Oncomine TCR Beta short-read assay was applied to DNA of cultured CD4+ T cells. TCRdb re-analysed the PCR reads in MiXCR, keeping a single row per CDR3 protein. The data show 10,000 or so distinct CDR3 sequences, 30% seen once. The germline V gene encodes CDR1 SEHNR and CDR2 FQNEAQ (reference sequence). Trimming stripped 0 bases from V and 2 bases from J, with 1 base between. There are 12 residues in the CDR3. The clonotype was recovered from a human donor who had recovered from COVID-19. The chain joins TRBV7-9 to TRBJ2-5; D is ambiguous. Sample: CD4+ T cells from blood, cultured in vitro, taken after SARS-CoV-2 vaccination. The CDR3 is CASSLAQETQYF. The CDR3 DNA reads as TGTGCCAGCAGCTTAGCACAAGAGACCCAGTACTTC. Drawing the rest from reference TRBV7-9 and TRBJ2-5, the complete variable domain is DTGVSQNPRHKITKRGQNVTFRCDPISEHNRLYWYRQTLGQGPEFLTYFQNEAQLEKSRLLSDRFSAERPKGSFSTLEIQRTEQGDSAMYLCASSLAQETQYFGPGTRLLVL.